These 15 T cell receptor beta chains were sequenced from one sample in a study of neurological immune-mediated disorders. TCRdb passed the 5' RACE reads through MiXCR, listing each CDR3 protein once. The table includes fewer than 85,000 distinct CDR3 sequences, 17% detected once. Source material: PBMCs. The receptors here all came from a woman aged 40 to 49 in good health.

This clonotype was seen many times. J is TRBJ1-1 and V is TRBV25-1; D gene uncertain. The CDR3 consists of 13 residues. Germline assignment: CDR1 MGHDK and CDR2 SYGVNS. V lost 1 base and J 4 bases, leaving 7 bases between the germline ends. CDR3 in amino acids: CASSEWAGTEAFF. The CDR3 coding sequence is TGTGCCAGCAGTGAATGGGCGGGCACTGAAGCTTTCTTT.

This chain joins TRBV14 and TRBJ2-4, with D perhaps matching TRBD1 (6 bases). The CDR3 length is 18 residues. The V and J ends lost 3 bases and 0 bases respectively, with 18 bases between them. Germline V gives CDR1 SGHDN, CDR2 FVKESK. In nucleotides, the CDR3 is TGTGCCAGCAGCCACGACAGGAACGGATTGGAAGCCAAAAACATTCAGTACTTC. Its translation: CASSHDRNGLEAKNIQYF.

This clonotype appeared many times. CDR3 in DNA: TGCAGTGCTAGAGACCTGACTAGCGGGGTGGGTGAGCAGTTCTTC. It encodes CSARDLTSGVGEQFF. The V call is TRBV20-1, the J call TRBJ2-1; TRBD2 aligns across 11 bases. Germline CDR1 DFQATT, CDR2 SNEGSKA (reference sequence). The CDR3 has 15 amino acids. The V segment lost 0 bases and the J segment 9 bases; nucleotides outside the gene matches: 7.

In its sample, this clonotype was seen many times. V gene TRBV5-1 combines with J gene TRBJ2-1; D is perhaps TRBD1 (6 bases). CDR3 length: 15 residues. The germline V and J ends were trimmed by 0 bases and 4 bases, with 11 bases remaining between them. Germline V CDR1 and CDR2: SGHRS, YFSETQ. The CDR3 reads CASSLGTAPYNEQFF. DNA for the CDR3: TGCGCCAGCAGCTTGGGGACAGCGCCTTACAATGAGCAGTTCTTC. Using reference TRBV5-1 and TRBJ2-1 for the parts outside the CDR3, the full variable domain is KAGVTQTPRYLIKTRGQQVTLSCSPISGHRSVSWYQQTPGQGLQFLFEYFSETQRNKGNFPGRFSGRQFSNSRSEMNVSTLELGDSALYLCASSLGTAPYNEQFFGPGTRLTVL.

This clonotype was counted many times. CDR3 in DNA: TGTGCCAGCAGTTCCTCGGACGCAAAGGAACTCAATCAGCCCCAGCATTTT. This encodes CASSSSDAKELNQPQHF. This sequence joins TRBV6-5 and TRBJ1-5; D gene unclear. The CDR3 sequence is 17 residues long. V was clipped by 4 bases and J by 3 bases, with 19 bases between them. Per germline, CDR1 MNHEY and CDR2 SVGAGI.

A note on this clonotype: This may be a read error: a much more frequent sequence differs by one nucleotide. This chain links TRBV27 with TRBJ2-3; TRBD1 matches at 7 bases. Germline values: CDR1 MNHEY, CDR2 SMNVEV (reference sequence). The CDR3 extends over 13 amino acids. The CDR3 region is CASRSTGTDTRYF. The CDR3 region has the DNA TGTGCCAGCAGGTCAACAGGGACAGATACGCGGTATTTT.

The sample holds many counts of this clonotype. The V and J genes are TRBV6-5 and TRBJ2-3, with 9 bases aligning to TRBD2. The V gene end was trimmed by 6 bases and the J gene end by 2 bases; junction bases not matched to a gene: 6. This CDR3 region has 15 residues. Germline CDR1 reads MNHEY; CDR2 reads SVGAGI. This CDR3 reads CASRILAGPTDTQYF. For the CDR3, the DNA is TGTGCCAGCAGAATCCTAGCGGGGCCCACAGATACGCAGTATTTT.

This clonotype has a count of ten or more. The rearrangement joins TRBV7-2 to TRBJ2-3, with 15 positions matching TRBD2. Germline trimming cut 5 bases from V and 5 bases from J; bases unmatched to any gene: 14. This CDR3 comprises 19 residues. Germline values: CDR1 SGHTA, CDR2 FQGNSA. The CDR3 reads CASSLLGLAGGQRGDTQYF. In nucleotides, the CDR3 is TGTGCCAGCAGCCTCCTCGGACTAGCGGGGGGGCAAAGGGGAGATACGCAGTATTTT.

The genes are TRBV5-1 and TRBJ2-2; D is undetermined. The CDR3 loop spans 15 amino acids. V was shortened by 1 base and J by 5 bases, with 12 bases between the two germline ends. The V gene's germline CDR1 is SGHRS and CDR2 YFSETQ. This CDR3 is CASSLIGRTTGELFF. The CDR3 coding sequence is TGCGCCAGCAGCTTGATCGGACGCACAACCGGGGAGCTGTTTTTT.

This clonotype was counted at least ten times. The chain couples TRBV7-2 to TRBJ1-3; D is possibly TRBD1 (6 bases). CDR3 length: 14 amino acids. In germline, CDR1 is SGHTA, CDR2 FQGNSA. Between the trimmed V and J ends, which lost 4 bases and 10 bases, there was a span of 17 bases. DNA for the CDR3: TGTGCCAGCAGCTCAAGCCTACAGGGTGTTACCATATATTTT. Protein product: CASSSSLQGVTIYF.

This clonotype came up many times. This sequence joins TRBV18 and TRBJ2-2, with D uncertain. V lost 3 bases to trimming and J lost 7 bases, with 3 bases between them. This CDR3 contains 11 residues. Germline assignment: CDR1 KGHSH and CDR2 LQKENI. CDR3 in DNA: TGTGCCAGCTCACCTAGCGGGGAGCTGTTTTTT. Translating gives CASSPSGELFF.

This clonotype was seen at least ten times. J is TRBJ1-2 and V is TRBV5-1, with D perhaps matching TRBD1 (6 bases). Trimming took off 2 bases at V and 2 bases at J, with 10 bases between the two ends. The CDR3 has 14 residues. Germline V lookup: CDR1 SGHRS, CDR2 YFSETQ. This chain's CDR3 is CASSLTTGNYGYTF. CDR3 coding DNA: TGCGCCAGCAGCTTAACAACAGGGAACTATGGCTACACCTTC.

This clonotype has ten or more counts. This chain links TRBV7-2 with TRBJ1-5; 9 positions match TRBD1. The germline gives CDR1 SGHTA, CDR2 FQGNSA. J gave up 5 bases and V 6 bases, and 11 bases lay outside the gene matches. This CDR3 is built from 16 residues. The CDR3 DNA reads as TGTGCCAGCAGTCGACCGGGACAGGGAGTCGATCAGCCCCAGCATTTT. This sequence encodes CASSRPGQGVDQPQHF.

This clonotype has ten or more counts. The rearrangement links TRBV6-1 to TRBJ1-5, with unresolved D. The CDR3 covers 12 residues. The germline CDR1 and CDR2 sequences are MNHNS and SASEGT. V shed 6 bases and J shed 9 bases, with 12 bases lying between them. CDR3 amino acids: CASSVMPGPQHF. Here the CDR3 DNA reads TGTGCCAGCAGCGTCATGCCGGGGCCCCAGCATTTT.

In this sample, this clonotype turned up many times. CDR3: CASTKDSNREAFF. The CDR3 DNA reads as TGCGCCAGCACCAAGGACAGTAACCGTGAAGCTTTCTTT. This chain joins TRBV5-1 and TRBJ1-1; weak D call: TRBD1 (6 bases). Germline V CDR1 and CDR2: SGHRS, YFSETQ. The length of the CDR3 is 13 residues. V was shortened by 6 bases and J by 7 bases, with 16 bases between the two germline ends.